This entry describes one T cell receptor (beta chain). These data are taken from a study of cytomegalovirus exposure and HLA in healthy donors. With 60 Vbeta and 13 Jbeta primers, the PCR was carried out. The method was immunoSEQ multiplex PCR; TCRdb's version includes in-frame clones alone and lacks a portion of them. The sample lists 95,000 to 100,000 clones, 76% occurring once. CDR3 length: 17 amino acids. Germline CDR1 is SGDLS and CDR2 is YYNGEE. The V and J ends lost 4 bases and 6 bases respectively, with 24 bases between them. This TCR was sampled from a man in his forties in good health and CMV-seronegative. V is TRBV9 and J is TRBJ2-3; a possible D gene is TRBD2 (5 bases). Material: PBMCs. DNA for the CDR3: TGTGCCAGCAGCTCCAACCCTTCGGCGGGCAAACCCGATACGCAGTATTTT. Amino acid sequence: CASSSNPSAGKPDTQYF.